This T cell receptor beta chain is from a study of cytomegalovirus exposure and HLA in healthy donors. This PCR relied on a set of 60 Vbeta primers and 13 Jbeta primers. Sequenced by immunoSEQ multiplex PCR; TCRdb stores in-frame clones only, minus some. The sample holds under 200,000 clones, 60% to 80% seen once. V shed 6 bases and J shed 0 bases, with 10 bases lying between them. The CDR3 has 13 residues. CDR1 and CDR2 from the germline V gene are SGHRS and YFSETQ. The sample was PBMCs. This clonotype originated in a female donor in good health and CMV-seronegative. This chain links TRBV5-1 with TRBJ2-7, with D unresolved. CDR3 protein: CASTPLSSYEQYF. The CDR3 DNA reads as TGCGCCAGCACCCCACTTAGCTCCTACGAGCAGTACTTC.